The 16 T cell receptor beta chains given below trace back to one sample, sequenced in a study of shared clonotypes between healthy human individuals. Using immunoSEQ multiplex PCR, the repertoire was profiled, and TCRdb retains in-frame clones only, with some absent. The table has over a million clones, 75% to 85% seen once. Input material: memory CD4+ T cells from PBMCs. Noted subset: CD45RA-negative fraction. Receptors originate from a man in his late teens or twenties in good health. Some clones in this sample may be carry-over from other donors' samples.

The CDR3 reads CASSHRQGSNTEAFF. In DNA form, the CDR3 reads TGTGCCAGCAGCCACAGACAGGGGTCGAACACTGAAGCTTTCTTT. The chain employs TRBV5-4 and TRBJ1-1, with TRBD1 matching 8 bases. This CDR3 has 15 residues. The V and J ends lost 4 bases and 1 base, in that order; junction bases with no gene match: 6. The germline CDR1 and CDR2 sequences are SGHNT and YYREEE (reference sequence).

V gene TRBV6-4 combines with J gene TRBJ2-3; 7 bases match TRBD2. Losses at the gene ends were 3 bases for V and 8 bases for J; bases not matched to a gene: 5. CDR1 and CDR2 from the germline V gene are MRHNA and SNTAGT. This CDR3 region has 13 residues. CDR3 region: CASSERGGSTQYF. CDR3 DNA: TGTGCCAGCAGTGAGAGGGGAGGGAGTACGCAGTATTTT.

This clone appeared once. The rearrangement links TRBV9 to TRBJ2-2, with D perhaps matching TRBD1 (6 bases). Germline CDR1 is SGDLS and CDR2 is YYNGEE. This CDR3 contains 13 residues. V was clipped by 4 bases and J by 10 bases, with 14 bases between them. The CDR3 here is CASSTNRVEELFF. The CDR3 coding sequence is TGTGCCAGCAGCACCAACAGGGTTGAGGAGCTGTTTTTT.

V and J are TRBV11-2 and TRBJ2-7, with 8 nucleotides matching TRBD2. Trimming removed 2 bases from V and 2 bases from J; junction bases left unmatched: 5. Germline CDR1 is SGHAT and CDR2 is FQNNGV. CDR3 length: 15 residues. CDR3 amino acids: CASSLPTSGAYEQYF. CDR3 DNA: TGTGCCAGCAGCTTACCAACTAGCGGAGCCTACGAGCAGTACTTC.

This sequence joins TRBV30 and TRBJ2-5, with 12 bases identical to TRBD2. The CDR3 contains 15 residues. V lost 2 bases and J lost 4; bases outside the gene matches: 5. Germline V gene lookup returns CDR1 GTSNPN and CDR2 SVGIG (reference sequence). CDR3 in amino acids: CAWSPRLAGAETQYF. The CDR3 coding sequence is TGTGCCTGGAGTCCCCGACTAGCGGGAGCAGAGACCCAGTACTTC.

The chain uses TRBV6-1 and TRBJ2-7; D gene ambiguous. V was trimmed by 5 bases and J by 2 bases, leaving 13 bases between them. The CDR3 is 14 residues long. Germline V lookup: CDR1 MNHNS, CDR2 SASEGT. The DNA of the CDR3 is TGTGCCAGCAGTCAAGGTCCCGGTACCTACGAGCAGTACTTC. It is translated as CASSQGPGTYEQYF.

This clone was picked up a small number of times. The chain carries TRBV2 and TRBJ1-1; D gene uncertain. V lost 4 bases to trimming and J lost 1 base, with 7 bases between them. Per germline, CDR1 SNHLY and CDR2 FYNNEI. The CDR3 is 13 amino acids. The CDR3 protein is CASSVHENTEAFF. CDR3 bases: TGTGCCAGCAGTGTGCACGAGAACACTGAAGCTTTCTTT.

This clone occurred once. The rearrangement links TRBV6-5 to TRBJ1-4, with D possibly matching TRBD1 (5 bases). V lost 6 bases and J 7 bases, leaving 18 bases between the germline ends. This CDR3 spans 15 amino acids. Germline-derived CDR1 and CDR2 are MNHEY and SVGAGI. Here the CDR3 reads CASSRGTRFGEKLFF. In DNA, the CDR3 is TGTGCCAGCAGCCGAGGGACCCGTTTTGGTGAAAAACTGTTTTTT.

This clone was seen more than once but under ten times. This chain's CDR3 is CASSQVLSHEQYF. The CDR3 DNA reads TGCGCCAGCAGCCAAGTGCTAAGCCACGAGCAGTACTTC. This chain uses TRBV4-1 with TRBJ2-7; no clear D. Trimming took off 1 base at V and 5 bases at J, with 9 bases between the two ends. This CDR3 is 13 amino acids long. Germline V gene data show CDR1 as MGHRA and CDR2 as YSYEKL.

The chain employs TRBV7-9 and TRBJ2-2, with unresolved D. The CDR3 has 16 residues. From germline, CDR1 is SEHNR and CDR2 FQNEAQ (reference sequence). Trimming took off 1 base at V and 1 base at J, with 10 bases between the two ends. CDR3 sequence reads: CASSLERALNTGELFF. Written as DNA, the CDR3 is TGTGCCAGCAGCTTAGAGCGTGCGCTGAACACCGGGGAGCTGTTTTTT.

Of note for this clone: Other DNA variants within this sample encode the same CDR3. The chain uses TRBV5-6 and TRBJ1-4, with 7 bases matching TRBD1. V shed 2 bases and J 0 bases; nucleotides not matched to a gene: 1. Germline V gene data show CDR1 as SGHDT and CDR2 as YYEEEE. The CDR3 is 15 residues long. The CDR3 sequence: CASSLTGATNEKLFF. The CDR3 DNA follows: TGTGCCAGCAGCTTAACAGGGGCAACTAATGAAAAACTGTTTTTT.

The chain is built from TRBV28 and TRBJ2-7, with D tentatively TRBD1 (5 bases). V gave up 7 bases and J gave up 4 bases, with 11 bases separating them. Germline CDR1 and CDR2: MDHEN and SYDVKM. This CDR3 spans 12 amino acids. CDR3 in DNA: TGTGCCAGCATAGGCAGGGCGTACGAGCAGTACTTC. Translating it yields CASIGRAYEQYF.

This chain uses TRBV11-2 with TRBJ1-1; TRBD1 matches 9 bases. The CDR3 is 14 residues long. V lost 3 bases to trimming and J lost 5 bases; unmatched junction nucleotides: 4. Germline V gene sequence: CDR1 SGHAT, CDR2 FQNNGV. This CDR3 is CASSFVQGATEAFF. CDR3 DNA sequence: TGTGCCAGCAGCTTCGTACAGGGGGCAACTGAAGCTTTCTTT.

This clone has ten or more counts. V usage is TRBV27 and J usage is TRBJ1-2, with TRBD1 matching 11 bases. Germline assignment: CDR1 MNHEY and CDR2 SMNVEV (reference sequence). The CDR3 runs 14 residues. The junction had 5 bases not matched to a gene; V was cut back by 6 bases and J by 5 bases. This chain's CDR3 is CASSPDRGQYGYTF. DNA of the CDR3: TGTGCCAGCAGCCCGGACAGGGGGCAATATGGCTACACCTTC.

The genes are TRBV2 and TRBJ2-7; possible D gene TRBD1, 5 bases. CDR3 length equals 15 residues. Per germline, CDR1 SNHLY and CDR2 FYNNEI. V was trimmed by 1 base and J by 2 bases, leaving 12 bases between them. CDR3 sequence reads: CASSEDRLGTYEQYF. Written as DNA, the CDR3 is TGTGCCAGCAGTGAAGACAGGTTGGGGACCTACGAGCAGTACTTC.

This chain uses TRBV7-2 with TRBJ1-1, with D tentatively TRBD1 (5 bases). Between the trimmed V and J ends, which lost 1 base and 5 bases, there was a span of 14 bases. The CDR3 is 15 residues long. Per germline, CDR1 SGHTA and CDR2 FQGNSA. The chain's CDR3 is CASSLGTPQGTEAFF. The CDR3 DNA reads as TGTGCCAGCAGCTTAGGGACCCCCCAGGGAACTGAAGCTTTCTTT.